These 30 T cell receptor beta chains originate from one sample sequenced in a study of STAT5B mutations in CD4+ large granular lymphocyte leukemia. Generated by immunoSEQ multiplex PCR, the TCRdb table keeps only in-frame clones and is missing some. The table records 25,000 to 35,000 clones, roughly four fifths of them present only once. The sequenced material came from CD4+ T cells from blood buffy coats. These receptors were obtained from a human donor in good health.

The rearrangement links TRBV19 to TRBJ2-2, with D tentatively TRBD2 (5 bases). Trimming took off 0 bases at V and 7 bases at J, with 12 bases between the two ends. The V gene's germline CDR1 is LNHDA and CDR2 SQIVND (reference sequence). This CDR3 has 15 residues. The CDR3 coding sequence is TGTGCCAGTAGTATAGATGGTGCGGGCGGCGGGGAGCTGTTTTTT. Translating gives CASSIDGAGGGELFF.

The CDR3 DNA reads TGTGCCAGCAGTCGAACCGGGACGCCGAGCACAGATACGCAGTATTTT. Amino acids: CASSRTGTPSTDTQYF. The V call is TRBV27, the J call TRBJ2-3; D tentatively fits TRBD1 or TRBD2 (5 bases each). Germline assignment: CDR1 MNHEY and CDR2 SMNVEV (reference sequence). The CDR3 extends over 16 amino acids. The germline V and J ends were trimmed by 5 bases and 0 bases, with 15 bases remaining between them.

This rearrangement joins TRBV30 to TRBJ2-6; 7 positions match TRBD1. Germline CDR1 is GTSNPN and CDR2 is SVGIG (reference sequence). V was pared by 0 bases and J by 4 bases, with 6 bases of the junction left unmatched. The CDR3 covers 16 residues. CDR3 loop: CAWSVYRGNGANVLTF. The CDR3 DNA is TGTGCCTGGAGTGTATACAGGGGTAACGGGGCCAACGTCCTGACTTTC.

This clone was counted once. This chain joins TRBV6-5 and TRBJ1-5, with 7 bases matching TRBD1. V lost 10 bases, J lost 4 bases, and 13 bases stayed unmatched. The CDR3 contains 15 residues. Germline lookup yields CDR1 MNHEY and CDR2 SVGAGI. The CDR3: CATRGGPDRNQPQHF. The CDR3 DNA follows: TGTGCCACCCGCGGGGGACCGGACAGGAATCAGCCCCAGCATTTT.

This clone was observed a single time. J is TRBJ2-7 and V is TRBV5-1, with 11 bases fitting TRBD2. The CDR3 is made up of 16 amino acids. V trimming: 0 bases; J trimming: 6 bases; junction bases outside the gene matches: 8. Germline loops: CDR1 SGHRS, CDR2 YFSETQ. CDR3 in amino acids: CASSLAGTSGLLEQYF. CDR3 DNA sequence: TGCGCCAGCAGCTTGGCCGGGACTAGCGGCCTCCTCGAGCAGTACTTC.

The chain carries TRBV2 and TRBJ2-1, with 7 bases lining up with TRBD2. This CDR3 region has 13 residues. Trimming cost V 6 bases and J 3 bases; bases outside gene matches: 2. The germline gives CDR1 SNHLY, CDR2 FYNNEI. The CDR3: CASRAGVYNEQFF. The CDR3 DNA sequence: TGTGCCAGCAGGGCGGGAGTCTACAATGAGCAGTTCTTC.

The table lists this clone with a few counts. V gene TRBV5-4 combines with J gene TRBJ2-1; D remains unclear. The CDR3 covers 14 residues. In germline, CDR1 is SGHNT, CDR2 YYREEE (reference sequence). Trimming removed 1 base at V and 4 bases at J, with 9 bases between. The CDR3 spells CASSLMGIYNEQFF. CDR3 bases: TGTGCCAGCAGCTTGATGGGTATATACAATGAGCAGTTCTTC.

V usage is TRBV2 and J usage is TRBJ2-5; TRBD1 is a possible D gene (5 bases). Between the trimmed V and J ends, which lost 0 bases and 2 bases, there was a span of 10 bases. Germline lookup yields CDR1 SNHLY and CDR2 FYNNEI. This CDR3 region has 15 residues. The CDR3 reads CASSEALRAQETQYF. In DNA form, the CDR3 reads TGTGCCAGCAGTGAAGCGCTCAGGGCACAAGAGACCCAGTACTTC.

The J gene is TRBJ2-7, the V gene TRBV7-3; 8 bases map to TRBD2. The V gene end was trimmed by 1 base and the J gene end by 0 bases; junction bases not matched to a gene: 5. The germline CDR1 and CDR2 sequences are SGHTA and FQGTGA. The CDR3 totals 16 residues. This CDR3 reads CASSLNPSGSSYEQYF. The CDR3 DNA sequence: TGTGCCAGCAGCTTAAATCCCAGCGGGAGCTCCTACGAGCAGTACTTC.

The chain couples TRBV14 to TRBJ2-2; tentatively, D is TRBD2 (6 bases). The V gene's germline CDR1 is SGHDN and CDR2 FVKESK. Trimming removed 11 bases from V and 5 bases from J, with 15 bases in between. The length of the CDR3 is 13 residues. The chain's CDR3 is CASTGGGTGELFF. The CDR3 bases are TGTGCCTCCACTGGTGGGGGGACCGGGGAGCTGTTTTTT. The full variable domain, its missing parts supplied by reference TRBV14 and TRBJ2-2, is EAGVTQFPSHSVIEKGQTVTLRCDPISGHDNLYWYRRVMGKEIKFLLHFVKESKQDESGMPNNRFLAERTGGTYSTLKVQPAELEDSGVYFCASTGGGTGELFFGEGSRLTVL.

The chain employs TRBV7-9 and TRBJ2-5, with D perhaps matching TRBD2 (5 bases). V dropped 5 bases and J dropped 5 bases, with 15 bases sitting between them. This CDR3 contains 14 residues. Germline values: CDR1 SEHNR, CDR2 FQNEAQ (reference sequence). The CDR3 sequence is CASSADVQRETQYF. The CDR3 DNA is TGTGCCAGCAGCGCAGACGTACAGCGGGAGACCCAGTACTTC.

The sample holds a few counts of this clone. The chain employs TRBV7-2 and TRBJ2-5; 9 positions agree with TRBD1. V lost 5 bases and J lost 6; bases outside the gene matches: 13. Per germline, CDR1 SGHTA and CDR2 FQGNSA. The CDR3 extends over 16 amino acids. CDR3 loop: CASSGNRDRVFKTQYF. DNA for the CDR3: TGTGCCAGCAGCGGCAACCGGGACAGGGTCTTTAAGACCCAGTACTTC.

V gene TRBV11-3 combines with J gene TRBJ2-5; no reliable D call. In germline, CDR1 is SGHNT, CDR2 YENEEA. The V end was cut by 5 bases, the J end by 3 bases, with 19 bases between. The CDR3 is made up of 16 amino acids. CDR3: CASSPRAGGGEETQYF. CDR3 nucleotides: TGTGCCAGCAGCCCGCGCGCAGGTGGTGGGGAAGAGACCCAGTACTTC. Together with reference TRBV11-3 and TRBJ2-5, the CDR3 gives the full variable domain: EAGVVQSPRYKIIEKKQPVAFWCNPISGHNTLYWYLQNLGQGPELLIRYENEEAVDDSQLPKDRFSAERLKGVDSTLKIQPAELGDSAVYLCASSPRAGGGEETQYFGPGTRLLVL.

The chain links TRBV7-3 to TRBJ2-2; 7 nucleotides agree with TRBD1. With 5 bases clipped from V and 3 bases from J, the junction kept 3 bases outside the gene matches. The CDR3 has 14 residues. Germline lookup yields CDR1 SGHTA and CDR2 FQGTGA. CDR3 bases: TGTGCCAGCAGCAGGGGGCAGGACACCGGGGAGCTGTTTTTT. It yields the protein CASSRGQDTGELFF.

The chain's CDR3 is CASSQVGLAGTVSTDTQYF. For the CDR3, the DNA is TGTGCCAGCAGCCAAGTCGGGCTAGCGGGTACTGTCAGCACAGATACGCAGTATTTT. This sequence joins TRBV4-2 and TRBJ2-3; the match to TRBD2 covers 8 bases. Germline-derived CDR1 and CDR2 are LGHNA and YNFKEQ. The V and J ends lost 1 base and 0 bases, in that order; junction bases with no gene match: 12. The CDR3 runs to 19 residues.

This chain uses TRBV19 with TRBJ1-2; possibly TRBD1 for D (6 bases). V shed 3 bases and J shed 5 bases, with 19 bases lying between them. Germline V CDR1 and CDR2: LNHDA, SQIVND (reference sequence). The CDR3 covers 16 residues. CDR3 nucleotides: TGTGCCAGTAGTATTAGTCGGCAGGGGAGAGAGTATGGCTACACCTTC. Protein sequence: CASSISRQGREYGYTF.

The J gene is TRBJ1-2, the V gene TRBV18; 7 positions match TRBD1. V was pared by 6 bases and J by 0 bases, with 10 bases of the junction left unmatched. CDR1 KGHSH and CDR2 LQKENI come from the germline V gene. The CDR3 has 16 amino acids. CDR3 in DNA: TGTGCCAGCTCTCCAAACCCGGGACAGACTAACTATGGCTACACCTTC. This codes for CASSPNPGQTNYGYTF.

About this clone itself: At one end, the junction sequence differs from germline, possibly due to a read error. V and J are TRBV7-2 and TRBJ2-2; TRBD2 might be the D (6 bases). The CDR3 is 16 amino acids. Germline V gene sequence: CDR1 SGHTA, CDR2 FQGNSA. The CDR3 DNA reads as TGTGCCAGCAGCGTAGCCGGGACTCTGAACACCGGGGAGCTGTTTTTT. The encoded protein is CASSVAGTLNTGELFF. Looking up the rest from reference TRBV7-2 and TRBJ2-2 gives the full variable domain: GAGVSQSPSNKVTEKGKDVELRCDPISGHTALYWYRQSLGQGLEFLIYFQGNSAPDKSGLPSDRFSAERTGGSVSTLTIQRTQQEDSAVYLCASSVAGTLNTGELFFGEGSRLTVL.

The chain has TRBV11-2 and TRBJ1-2; 12 bases are a match to TRBD1. The CDR3 covers 18 residues. V was clipped by 5 bases and J by 7 bases; unmatched bases: 17. CDR1 and CDR2 (germline): SGHAT, FQNNGV. In DNA, the CDR3 is TGTGCCAGCAGCCGGCATCCGGGACAGGGGGCTCGTGACGGTGGCTACACCTTC. Its protein product is CASSRHPGQGARDGGYTF.

The chain carries TRBV29-1 and TRBJ1-1; 8 nucleotides align to TRBD1. V gave up 2 bases and J gave up 1 base; unmatched junction bases: 9. The CDR3 length is 16 residues. Germline values: CDR1 SQVTM, CDR2 ANQGSEA. The CDR3 spells CSVEKDRASQNTEAFF. CDR3 nucleotide sequence: TGCAGCGTTGAAAAGGACAGGGCCTCCCAGAACACTGAAGCTTTCTTT. The full variable domain, in which reference TRBV29-1 and TRBJ1-1 provide the parts outside the CDR3, is SAVISQKPSRDICQRGTSLTIQCQVDSQVTMMFWYRQQPGQSLTLIATANQGSEATYESGFVIDKFPISRPNLTFSTLTVSNMSPEDSSIYLCSVEKDRASQNTEAFFGQGTRLTVV.

The CDR3 protein is CASSPHRDSPYGYTF. CDR3 sequence (DNA): TGTGCCAGCAGCCCCCACAGGGATTCCCCCTATGGCTACACCTTC. The V call is TRBV6-6, the J call TRBJ1-2; weak D call: TRBD1 (6 bases). This CDR3 has 15 residues. Germline CDR1 and CDR2: MNHNY and SVGAGI (reference sequence). The germline V and J ends were trimmed by 6 bases and 4 bases, with 18 bases remaining between them.

The chain carries TRBV27 and TRBJ2-7; 7 bases line up with TRBD1. Per the germline V gene, CDR1 is MNHEY and CDR2 is SMNVEV (reference sequence). This CDR3 spans 14 amino acids. The V and J ends lost 3 bases and 3 bases, in that order; junction bases with no gene match: 5. Written as DNA, the CDR3 is TGTGCCAGCAGTTTTCGGGACAGCAACTACGAGCAGTACTTC. Translating it yields CASSFRDSNYEQYF.

V and J are TRBV28 and TRBJ1-2; D is unresolved. In germline, CDR1 is MDHEN, CDR2 SYDVKM. The V and J ends lost 2 bases and 0 bases respectively, with 10 bases between them. The CDR3 is 15 residues long. This CDR3 is CASSLGQNANYGYTF. CDR3 nucleotides: TGTGCCAGCAGTTTAGGGCAGAACGCTAACTATGGCTACACCTTC.

This clone turned up a few times. The chain links TRBV27 to TRBJ2-1; perhaps TRBD2 as D (5 bases). CDR1 MNHEY and CDR2 SMNVEV come from the germline V gene (reference sequence). V shed 3 bases and J shed 7 bases, with 13 bases lying between them. The CDR3 loop spans 14 amino acids. CDR3 sequence: CASSFTRLHNEQFF. CDR3 nucleotide sequence: TGTGCCAGCAGTTTCACTAGATTACATAATGAGCAGTTCTTC.

The V and J genes are TRBV2 and TRBJ2-1, with 7 bases fitting TRBD2. The CDR3 contains 12 residues. Trimming at V came to 10 bases and at J to 4 bases, leaving 4 bases not matched to a gene. Germline values: CDR1 SNHLY, CDR2 FYNNEI. CDR3 loop: CATAGVYNEQFF. CDR3 DNA: TGTGCCACGGCGGGGGTGTACAATGAGCAGTTCTTC.

This chain connects TRBV11-3 to TRBJ2-1; TRBD2 matches 11 bases. CDR3 length equals 14 residues. Germline CDR1 is SGHNT and CDR2 is YENEEA. V dropped 6 bases and J dropped 9; count of bases not matched to a gene: 7. The CDR3 nucleotides are TGTGCCAGCAGGATAGGGCTAGCGGGAGGTGAGCAGTTCTTC. This sequence encodes CASRIGLAGGEQFF.

The gene calls are TRBV7-6 and TRBJ2-3; 12 positions agree with TRBD2. With 1 base clipped from V and 2 bases from J, the junction kept 1 base outside the gene matches. The CDR3 runs to 16 residues. Germline V gene data show CDR1 as SGHVS and CDR2 as FNYEAQ. The CDR3 DNA is TGTGCCAGCAGCTTAGGACTAGCGGGGGCCACAGATACGCAGTATTTT. This codes for CASSLGLAGATDTQYF.

V usage is TRBV4-3 and J usage is TRBJ1-2, with D hard to call. The CDR3 contains 16 residues. The germline V and J ends were trimmed by 3 bases and 1 base, with 15 bases remaining between them. Germline CDR1 and CDR2: LGHNA and YSLEER. The CDR3 DNA is TGCGCCAGCAGCCAGGCGGGCTCCGGGAATAACTATGGCTACACCTTC. Its translation is CASSQAGSGNNYGYTF.

A few counts support this clone. The gene calls are TRBV5-1 and TRBJ2-1; 7 bases align to TRBD1. V lost 2 bases to trimming and J lost 5 bases; unmatched junction nucleotides: 4. The length of the CDR3 is 14 residues. Germline V lookup: CDR1 SGHRS, CDR2 YFSETQ. DNA of the CDR3: TGCGCCAGCAGCTTCAGGGGGTCCCACAATGAGCAGTTCTTC. Translation: CASSFRGSHNEQFF.

V gene TRBV9 combines with J gene TRBJ2-7; 9 nucleotides align to TRBD1. Germline trimming cut 3 bases from V and 5 bases from J; bases unmatched to any gene: 6. Germline V gene lookup returns CDR1 SGDLS and CDR2 YYNGEE. The CDR3 covers 14 residues. CDR3 protein: CASSAGTGFDEQYF. CDR3 sequence (DNA): TGTGCCAGCAGCGCCGGGACAGGGTTCGACGAGCAGTACTTC.